The entry below describes one T cell receptor beta chain. The source of the sample is a study of blood T cell repertoires in COVID-19. The overall study: PBMCs, B-cell-depleted T cells, or T cells were the source of the cDNA or gDNA that made up the material.

In germline, CDR1 is LGHNA, CDR2 YNFKEQ. The CDR3 totals 12 residues. V lost 4 bases and J 9 bases, leaving 7 bases between the germline ends. Original handling: Estimation of nucleated cell counts relied on the amplification of reference gene primers. TCRdb's table, derived via immunoSEQ multiplex PCR, lists solely in-frame clones and lacks some. V, J and clone size reflect that table, while D and trimming were determined from the DNA. Among about 76,000 clones, 80% to 90% were seen once, and the ten largest hold roughly 9.7%. Sequencing was performed on peripheral blood. The chain uses TRBV4-2 and TRBJ1-6; D ambiguous. The sequence derives from a man aged 55 to 70 with COVID-19, enrolled during active disease. CDR3 sequence reads: CASSRPGSPLHF. The DNA for the CDR3 is TGTGCCAGCAGCCGTCCGGGTTCACCCCTCCACTTT.